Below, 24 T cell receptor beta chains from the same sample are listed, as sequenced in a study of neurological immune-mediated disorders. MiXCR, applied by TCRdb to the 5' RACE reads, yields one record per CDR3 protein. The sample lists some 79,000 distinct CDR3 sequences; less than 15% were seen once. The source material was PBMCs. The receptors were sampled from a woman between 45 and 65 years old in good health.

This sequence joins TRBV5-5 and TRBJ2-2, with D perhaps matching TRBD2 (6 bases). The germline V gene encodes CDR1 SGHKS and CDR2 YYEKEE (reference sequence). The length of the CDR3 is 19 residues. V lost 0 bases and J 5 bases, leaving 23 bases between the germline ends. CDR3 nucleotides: TGTGCCAGCAGCTTGGGCCCCCTCCGCGCGGGAAGACTTACCGGGGAGCTGTTTTTT. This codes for CASSLGPLRAGRLTGELFF.

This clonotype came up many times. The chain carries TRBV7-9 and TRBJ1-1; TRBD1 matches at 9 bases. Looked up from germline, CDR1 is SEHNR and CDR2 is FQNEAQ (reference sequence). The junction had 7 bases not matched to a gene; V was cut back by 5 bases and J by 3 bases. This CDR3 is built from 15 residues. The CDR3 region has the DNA TGTGCCAGCAGCCCTCGGGACAGGGTGGACACTGAAGCTTTCTTT. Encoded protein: CASSPRDRVDTEAFF.

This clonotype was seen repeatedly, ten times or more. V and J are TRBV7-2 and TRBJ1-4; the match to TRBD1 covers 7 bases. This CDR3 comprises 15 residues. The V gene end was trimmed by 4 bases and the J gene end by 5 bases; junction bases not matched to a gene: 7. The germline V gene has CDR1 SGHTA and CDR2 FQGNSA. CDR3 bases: TGTGCCAGCAGCTCCATCCTGACAGGGAATGAAAAACTGTTTTTT. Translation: CASSSILTGNEKLFF.

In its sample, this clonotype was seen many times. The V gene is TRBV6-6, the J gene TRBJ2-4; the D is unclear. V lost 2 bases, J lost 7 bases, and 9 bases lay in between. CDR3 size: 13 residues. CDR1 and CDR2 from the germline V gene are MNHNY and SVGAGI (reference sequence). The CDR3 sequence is CASSYEVMNIQYF. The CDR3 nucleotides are TGTGCCAGCAGTTACGAGGTGATGAACATTCAGTACTTC.

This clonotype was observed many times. The CDR3 protein is CASSKRGHTEAFF. The DNA of the CDR3 is TGTGCCAGCAGTAAGAGGGGCCACACTGAAGCTTTCTTT. The chain has TRBV7-9 and TRBJ1-1, with D tentatively TRBD1 (5 bases). The V and J ends lost 6 bases and 3 bases respectively, with 11 bases between them. Germline CDR1 and CDR2: SEHNR and FQNEAQ (reference sequence). This CDR3 contains 13 residues.

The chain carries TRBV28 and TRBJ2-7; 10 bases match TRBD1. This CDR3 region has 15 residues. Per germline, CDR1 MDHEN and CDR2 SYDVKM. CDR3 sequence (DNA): TGTGTCAGTACCCTAATCACCGGGACAGGGGTCGAGCAGTACTTC. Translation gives CVSTLITGTGVEQYF.

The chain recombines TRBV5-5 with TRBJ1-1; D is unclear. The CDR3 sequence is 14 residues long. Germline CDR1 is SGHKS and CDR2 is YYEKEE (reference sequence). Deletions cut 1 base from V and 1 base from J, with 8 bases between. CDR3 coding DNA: TGTGCCAGCAGCTTGTATGTGCAGAACACTGAAGCTTTCTTT. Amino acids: CASSLYVQNTEAFF.

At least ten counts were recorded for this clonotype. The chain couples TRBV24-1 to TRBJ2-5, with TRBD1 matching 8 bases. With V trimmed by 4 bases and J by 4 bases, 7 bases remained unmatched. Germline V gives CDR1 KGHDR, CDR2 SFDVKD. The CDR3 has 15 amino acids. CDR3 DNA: TGTGCCACCAGTGACCTGACAGGGGATGGAGAGACCCAGTACTTC. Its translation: CATSDLTGDGETQYF.

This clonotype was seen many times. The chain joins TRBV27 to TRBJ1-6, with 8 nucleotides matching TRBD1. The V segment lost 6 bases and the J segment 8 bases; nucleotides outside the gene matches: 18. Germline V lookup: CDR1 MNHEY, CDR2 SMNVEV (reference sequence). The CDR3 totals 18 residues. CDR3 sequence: CASSPNPPQGAEDSPLHF. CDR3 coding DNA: TGTGCCAGCAGCCCAAACCCCCCGCAGGGGGCAGAGGATTCACCCCTCCACTTT.

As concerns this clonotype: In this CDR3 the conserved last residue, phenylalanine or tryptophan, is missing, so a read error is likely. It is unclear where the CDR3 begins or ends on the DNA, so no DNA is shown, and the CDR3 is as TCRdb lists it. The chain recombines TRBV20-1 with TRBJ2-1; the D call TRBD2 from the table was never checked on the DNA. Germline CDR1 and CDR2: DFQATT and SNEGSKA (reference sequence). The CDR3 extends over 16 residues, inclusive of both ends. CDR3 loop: CSATYYGTSGSNEQLL.

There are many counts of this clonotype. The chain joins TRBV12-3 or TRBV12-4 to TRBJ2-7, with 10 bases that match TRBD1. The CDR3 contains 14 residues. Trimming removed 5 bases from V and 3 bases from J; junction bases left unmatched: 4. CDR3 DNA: TGTGCCAGCAGTCCAAGGGACAGGGGCTACGAGCAGTACTTC. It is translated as CASSPRDRGYEQYF.

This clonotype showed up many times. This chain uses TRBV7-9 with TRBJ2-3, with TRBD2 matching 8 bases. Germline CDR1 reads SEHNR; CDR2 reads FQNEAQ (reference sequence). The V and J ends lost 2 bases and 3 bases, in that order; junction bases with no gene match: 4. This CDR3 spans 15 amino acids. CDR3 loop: CASSLSGGATDTQYF. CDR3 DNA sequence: TGTGCCAGCAGCTTATCCGGGGGGGCAACAGATACGCAGTATTTT.

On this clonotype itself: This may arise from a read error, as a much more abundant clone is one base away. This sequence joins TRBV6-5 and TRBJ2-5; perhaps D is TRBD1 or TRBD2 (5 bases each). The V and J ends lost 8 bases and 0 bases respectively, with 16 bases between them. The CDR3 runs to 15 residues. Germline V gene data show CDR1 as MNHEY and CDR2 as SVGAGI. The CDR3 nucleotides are TGTGCCAGCTGGTCCCGGGACGGGAACCAAGAGACCCAGTACTTC. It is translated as CASWSRDGNQETQYF.

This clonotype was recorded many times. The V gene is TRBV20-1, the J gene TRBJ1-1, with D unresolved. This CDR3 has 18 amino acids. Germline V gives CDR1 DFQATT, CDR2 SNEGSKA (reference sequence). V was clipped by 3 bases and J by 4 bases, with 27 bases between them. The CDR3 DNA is TGCAGTGCTAGGTTTCCCGTCCCGAGCGCTCCATCGGGCACTGAAGCTTTCTTT. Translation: CSARFPVPSAPSGTEAFF.

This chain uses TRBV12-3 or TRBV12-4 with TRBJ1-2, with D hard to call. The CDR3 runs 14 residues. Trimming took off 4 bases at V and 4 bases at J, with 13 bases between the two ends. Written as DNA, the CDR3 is TGTGCCAGCAGTTCGGGTATCTTCCCCTATGGCTACACCTTC. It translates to CASSSGIFPYGYTF.

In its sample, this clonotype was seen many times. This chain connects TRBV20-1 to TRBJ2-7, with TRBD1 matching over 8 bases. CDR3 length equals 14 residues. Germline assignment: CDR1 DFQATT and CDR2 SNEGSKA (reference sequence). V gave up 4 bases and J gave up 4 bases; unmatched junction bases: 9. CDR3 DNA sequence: TGCAGTGCTAAGACAGGGGAATACTCGTACGAGCAGTACTTC. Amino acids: CSAKTGEYSYEQYF.

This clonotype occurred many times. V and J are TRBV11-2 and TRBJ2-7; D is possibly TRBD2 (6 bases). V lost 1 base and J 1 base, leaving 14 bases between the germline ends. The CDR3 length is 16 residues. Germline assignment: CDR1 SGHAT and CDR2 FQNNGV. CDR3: CASSLVRGLTSYEQYF. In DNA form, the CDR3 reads TGTGCCAGCAGCTTAGTACGGGGGTTAACGTCCTACGAGCAGTACTTC.

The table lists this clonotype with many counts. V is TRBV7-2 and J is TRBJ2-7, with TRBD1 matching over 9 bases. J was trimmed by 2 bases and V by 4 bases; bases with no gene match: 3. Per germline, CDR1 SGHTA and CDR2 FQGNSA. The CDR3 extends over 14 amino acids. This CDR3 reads CASSSDRGPYEQYF. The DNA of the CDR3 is TGTGCCAGCAGCTCGGACAGGGGACCCTACGAGCAGTACTTC.

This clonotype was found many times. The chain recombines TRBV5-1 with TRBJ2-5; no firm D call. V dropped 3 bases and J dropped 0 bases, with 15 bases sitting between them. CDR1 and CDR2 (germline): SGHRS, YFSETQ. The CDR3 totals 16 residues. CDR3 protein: CASSSPYEGYQETQYF. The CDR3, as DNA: TGCGCCAGCAGCTCACCTTATGAAGGGTACCAAGAGACCCAGTACTTC.

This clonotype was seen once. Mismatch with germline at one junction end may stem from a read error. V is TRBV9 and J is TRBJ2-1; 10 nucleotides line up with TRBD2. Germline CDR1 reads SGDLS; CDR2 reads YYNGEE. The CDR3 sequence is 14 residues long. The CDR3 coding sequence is TGTGCCAGCAGCGTACTAGCGGGAGTCCATGAGCAGCTCTTC. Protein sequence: CASSVLAGVHEQLF. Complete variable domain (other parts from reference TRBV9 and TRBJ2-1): DSGVTQTPKHLITATGQRVTLRCSPRSGDLSVYWYQQSLDQGLQFLIQYYNGEERAKGNILERFSAQQFPDLHSELNLSSLELGDSALYFCASSVLAGVHEQLFGPGTRLTVL.

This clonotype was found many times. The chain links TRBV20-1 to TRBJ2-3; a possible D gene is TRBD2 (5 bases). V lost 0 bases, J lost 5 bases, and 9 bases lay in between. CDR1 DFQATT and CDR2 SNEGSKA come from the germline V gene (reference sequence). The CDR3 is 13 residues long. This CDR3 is CSARDVEVDTQYF. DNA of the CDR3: TGCAGTGCTAGAGATGTGGAGGTAGATACGCAGTATTTT.

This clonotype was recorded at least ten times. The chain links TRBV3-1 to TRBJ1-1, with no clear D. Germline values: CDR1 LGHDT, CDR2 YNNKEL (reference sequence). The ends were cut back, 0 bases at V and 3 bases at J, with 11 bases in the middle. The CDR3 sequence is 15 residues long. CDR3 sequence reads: CASSQDGYGDTEAFF. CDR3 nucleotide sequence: TGTGCCAGCAGCCAAGATGGGTACGGGGACACTGAAGCTTTCTTT.

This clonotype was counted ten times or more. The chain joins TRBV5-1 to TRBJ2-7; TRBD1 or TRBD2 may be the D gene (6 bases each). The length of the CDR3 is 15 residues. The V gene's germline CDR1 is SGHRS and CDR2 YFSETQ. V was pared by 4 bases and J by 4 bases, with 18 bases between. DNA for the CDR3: TGCGCCAGCAGCCAACTGGAGGGGGAAGGGTACGAGCAGTACTTC. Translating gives CASSQLEGEGYEQYF.

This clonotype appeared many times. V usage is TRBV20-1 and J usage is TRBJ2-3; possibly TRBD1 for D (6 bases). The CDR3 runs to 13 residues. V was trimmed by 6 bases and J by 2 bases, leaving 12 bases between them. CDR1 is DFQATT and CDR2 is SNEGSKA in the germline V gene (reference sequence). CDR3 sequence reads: CSANRVLTDTQYF. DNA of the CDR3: TGCAGTGCCAACAGGGTGCTCACAGATACGCAGTATTTT.